The 11 T cell receptor beta chains below were found in one sample sequenced in a study of cytomegalovirus exposure and HLA in healthy donors. 60 Vbeta and 13 Jbeta primers were used in PCR. Some clones are missing from TCRdb's copy, which holds only in-frame ones; the method was immunoSEQ multiplex PCR. The sample lists about 77,000 clones, approximately 78% occurring once. The sequenced sample consisted of PBMCs. These receptors originate from a middle-aged man in good health and CMV-seronegative.

About this clone itself: One end of the junction fails to match germline, which may point to a read error. This rearrangement joins TRBV7-9 to TRBJ2-2; 8 nucleotides agree with TRBD1. This CDR3 region has 14 residues. CDR1 and CDR2 (germline): SEHNR, FQNEAQ (reference sequence). The CDR3 loop reads CSSSTTGGTGELFF. The CDR3 DNA is TGTTCCAGCAGCACCACAGGGGGAACCGGGGAGCTGTTTTTT.

This clone has only a few counts. The rearrangement uses TRBV7-3 and TRBJ1-4; 7 bases are a match to TRBD1. The V gene end was trimmed by 4 bases and the J gene end by 2 bases; junction bases not matched to a gene: 4. The CDR3 spans 15 residues. Germline-derived CDR1 and CDR2 are SGHTA and FQGTGA. The CDR3 coding sequence is TGTGCCAGCAGCTCTCCGGGACAGACTAATGAAAAACTGTTTTTT. It yields the protein CASSSPGQTNEKLFF.

This chain joins TRBV7-9 and TRBJ2-2; D gene unclear. The germline gives CDR1 SEHNR, CDR2 FQNEAQ (reference sequence). Between the trimmed V and J ends, which lost 4 bases and 3 bases, there was a span of 6 bases. The CDR3 consists of 13 residues. The DNA of the CDR3 is TGTGCCAGCAGCTCAAGCTACACCGGGGAGCTGTTTTTT. Translated, it gives CASSSSYTGELFF.

The chain combines TRBV19 with TRBJ2-5; a possible D gene is TRBD2 (5 bases). Germline V CDR1 and CDR2: LNHDA, SQIVND (reference sequence). Trimming pared 3 bases from V and 4 bases from J, leaving 12 bases between. The CDR3 runs 14 residues. CDR3 sequence reads: CASSIGVALETQYF. The CDR3 bases are TGTGCCAGTAGTATCGGGGTTGCGCTAGAGACCCAGTACTTC.

The chain carries TRBV2 and TRBJ1-2; 7 bases are a match to TRBD1. The V segment lost 6 bases and the J segment 1 base; nucleotides outside the gene matches: 11. The CDR3 has 16 residues. Germline CDR1 SNHLY, CDR2 FYNNEI. The DNA of the CDR3 is TGTGCCAGCAGCGCCGGGACAGCTATGGGTAACTATGGCTACACCTTC. Encoded protein: CASSAGTAMGNYGYTF. The full variable domain, in which reference TRBV2 and TRBJ1-2 provide the parts outside the CDR3, is EPEVTQTPSHQVTQMGQEVILRCVPISNHLYFYWYRQILGQKVEFLVSFYNNEISEKSEIFDDQFSVERPDGSNFTLKIRSTKLEDSAMYFCASSAGTAMGNYGYTFGSGTRLTVV.

To note about this clone: At one end, the junction sequence differs from germline, possibly due to a read error. Other DNA sequences of this sample code for an identical CDR3. This chain links TRBV7-9 with TRBJ1-4; tentative D call: TRBD1 (6 bases). The germline CDR1 and CDR2 sequences are SEHNR and FQNEAQ (reference sequence). CDR3 length equals 14 residues. The CDR3 protein is CASSSTVTGKKLFF. DNA of the CDR3: TGTGCCAGCAGCTCGACCGTAACAGGGAAAAAACTGTTTTTC.

In its sample, this clone was seen once. The chain carries TRBV30 and TRBJ1-6, with 7 bases identical to TRBD1. CDR1 and CDR2 (germline): GTSNPN, SVGIG (reference sequence). The CDR3 runs 15 residues. The junction had 11 bases not matched to a gene; V was cut back by 2 bases and J by 10 bases. In DNA form, the CDR3 reads TGTGCCTGGAGTCTGACAGGGAACGGGGAATCACCCCTCCACTTT. It translates to CAWSLTGNGESPLHF. Using reference TRBV30 and TRBJ1-6 for the parts outside the CDR3, the full variable domain is SQTIHQWPATLVQPVGSPLSLECTVEGTSNPNLYWYRQAAGRGLQLLFYSVGIGQISSEVPQNLSASRPQDRQFILSSKKLLLSDSGFYLCAWSLTGNGESPLHFGNGTRLTVT.

V is TRBV15 and J is TRBJ2-3; 7 bases align to TRBD2. V lost 4 bases and J lost 10; bases outside the gene matches: 5. Germline V gene data show CDR1 as LNHNV and CDR2 as YYDKDF (reference sequence). The CDR3 extends over 12 amino acids. This CDR3 reads CATSMTSSPQYF. Written as DNA, the CDR3 is TGTGCCACCAGCATGACTAGCTCTCCGCAGTATTTT.

This clone has a handful of counts. This chain uses TRBV7-9 with TRBJ1-4, with TRBD1 as a possible D gene (6 bases). This CDR3 is 15 amino acids long. V lost 5 bases and J lost 7, with 17 bases in between. From germline, CDR1 is SEHNR and CDR2 FQNEAQ (reference sequence). The chain's CDR3 is CASSPSPGVTEKLFF. In nucleotides, the CDR3 is TGTGCCAGCAGCCCCAGTCCAGGGGTGACTGAAAAACTGTTTTTT.

The chain employs TRBV28 and TRBJ2-1; 9 bases are shared with TRBD1. V gave up 7 bases and J gave up 7 bases; unmatched junction bases: 11. The CDR3 has 15 amino acids. Looked up from germline, CDR1 is MDHEN and CDR2 is SYDVKM. The CDR3 spells CASTDPGTGTNEQFF. CDR3 nucleotides: TGTGCCAGCACCGATCCCGGGACAGGGACAAATGAGCAGTTCTTC.

The chain carries TRBV7-9 and TRBJ1-2; perhaps TRBD1 as D (6 bases). The CDR3 has 14 amino acids. V dropped 5 bases and J dropped 6 bases, with 16 bases sitting between them. Germline values: CDR1 SEHNR, CDR2 FQNEAQ (reference sequence). The CDR3 here is CASSKQGLLDGYTF. The CDR3 DNA follows: TGTGCCAGCAGCAAACAGGGTCTTCTGGATGGCTACACCTTC. The full variable domain, its missing parts supplied by reference TRBV7-9 and TRBJ1-2, is DTGVSQNPRHKITKRGQNVTFRCDPISEHNRLYWYRQTLGQGPEFLTYFQNEAQLEKSRLLSDRFSAERPKGSFSTLEIQRTEQGDSAMYLCASSKQGLLDGYTFGSGTRLTVV.